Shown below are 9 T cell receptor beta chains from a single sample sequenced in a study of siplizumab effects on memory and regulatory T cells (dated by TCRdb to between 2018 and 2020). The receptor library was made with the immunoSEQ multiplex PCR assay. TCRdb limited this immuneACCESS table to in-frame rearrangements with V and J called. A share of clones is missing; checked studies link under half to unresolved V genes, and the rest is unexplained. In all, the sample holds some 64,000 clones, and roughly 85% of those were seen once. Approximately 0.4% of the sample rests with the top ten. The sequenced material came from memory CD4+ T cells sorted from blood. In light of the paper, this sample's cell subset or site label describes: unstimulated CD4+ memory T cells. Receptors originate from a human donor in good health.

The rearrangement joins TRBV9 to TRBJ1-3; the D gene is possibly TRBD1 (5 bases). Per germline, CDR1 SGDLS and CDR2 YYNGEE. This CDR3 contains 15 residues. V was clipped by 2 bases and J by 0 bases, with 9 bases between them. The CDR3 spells CASSVIGTSGNTIYF. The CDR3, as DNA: TGTGCCAGCAGCGTGATAGGGACCTCTGGAAACACCATATATTTT.

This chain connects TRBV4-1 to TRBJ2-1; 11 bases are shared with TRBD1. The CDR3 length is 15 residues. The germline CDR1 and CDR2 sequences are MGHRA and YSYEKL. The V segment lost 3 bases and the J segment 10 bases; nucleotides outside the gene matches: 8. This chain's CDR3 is CASSHPGQGVREQFF. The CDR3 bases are TGCGCCAGCAGCCATCCGGGACAGGGGGTCCGGGAGCAGTTCTTC.

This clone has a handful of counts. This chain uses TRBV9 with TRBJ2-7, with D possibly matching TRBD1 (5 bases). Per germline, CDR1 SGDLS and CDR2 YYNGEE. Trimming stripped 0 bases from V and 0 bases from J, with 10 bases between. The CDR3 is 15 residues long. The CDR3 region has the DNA TGTGCCAGCAGCGTAGGAGACAGCTACTCCTACGAGCAGTACTTC. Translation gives CASSVGDSYSYEQYF.

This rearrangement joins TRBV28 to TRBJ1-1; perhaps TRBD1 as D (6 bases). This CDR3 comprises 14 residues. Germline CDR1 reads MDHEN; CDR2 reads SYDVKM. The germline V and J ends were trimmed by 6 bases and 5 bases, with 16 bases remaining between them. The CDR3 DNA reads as TGTGCCAGCAGGGCTAGGGGGAGGTGGACTGAAGCTTTCTTT. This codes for CASRARGRWTEAFF. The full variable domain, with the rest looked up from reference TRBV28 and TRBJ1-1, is DVKVTQSSRYLVKRTGEKVFLECVQDMDHENMFWYRQDPGLGLRLIYFSYDVKMKEKGDIPEGYSVSREKKERFSLILESASTNQTSMYLCASRARGRWTEAFFGQGTRLTVV.

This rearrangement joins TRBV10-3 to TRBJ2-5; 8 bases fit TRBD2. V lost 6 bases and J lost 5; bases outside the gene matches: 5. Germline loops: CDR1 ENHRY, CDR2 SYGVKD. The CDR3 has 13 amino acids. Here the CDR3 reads CAISHGGVETQYF. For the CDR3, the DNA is TGTGCCATCAGCCACGGGGGGGTGGAGACCCAGTACTTC.

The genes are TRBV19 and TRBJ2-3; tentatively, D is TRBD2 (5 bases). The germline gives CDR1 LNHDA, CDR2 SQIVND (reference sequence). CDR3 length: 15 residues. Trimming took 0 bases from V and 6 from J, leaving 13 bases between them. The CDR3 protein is CASSIEPRGLDTQYF. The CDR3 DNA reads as TGTGCCAGTAGTATAGAACCCAGAGGGCTCGATACGCAGTATTTT. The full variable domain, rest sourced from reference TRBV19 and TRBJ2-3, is DGGITQSPKYLFRKEGQNVTLSCEQNLNHDAMYWYRQDPGQGLRLIYYSQIVNDFQKGDIAEGYSVSREKKESFPLTVTSAQKNPTAFYLCASSIEPRGLDTQYFGPGTRLTVL.

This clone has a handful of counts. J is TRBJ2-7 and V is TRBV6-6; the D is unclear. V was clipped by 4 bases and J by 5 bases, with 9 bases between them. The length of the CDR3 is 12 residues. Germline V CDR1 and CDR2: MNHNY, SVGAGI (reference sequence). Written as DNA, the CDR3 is TGTGCCAGCAGTTCTTGGGCCAACGAGCAGTACTTC. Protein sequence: CASSSWANEQYF.

CDR3 amino acids: CASSPLGVPLHF. The CDR3 coding sequence is TGCGCCAGCAGCCCCCTGGGTGTACCCCTCCACTTT. V gene TRBV5-1 combines with J gene TRBJ1-6; D gene unclear. The CDR3 sequence is 12 residues long. Germline V gives CDR1 SGHRS, CDR2 YFSETQ. V lost 4 bases and J 12 bases, leaving 11 bases between the germline ends.

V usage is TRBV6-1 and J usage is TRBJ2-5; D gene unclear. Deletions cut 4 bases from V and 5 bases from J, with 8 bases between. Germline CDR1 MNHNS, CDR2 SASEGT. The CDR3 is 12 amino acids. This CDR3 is CASSGPWETQYF. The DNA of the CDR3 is TGTGCCAGCAGTGGACCATGGGAGACCCAGTACTTC.